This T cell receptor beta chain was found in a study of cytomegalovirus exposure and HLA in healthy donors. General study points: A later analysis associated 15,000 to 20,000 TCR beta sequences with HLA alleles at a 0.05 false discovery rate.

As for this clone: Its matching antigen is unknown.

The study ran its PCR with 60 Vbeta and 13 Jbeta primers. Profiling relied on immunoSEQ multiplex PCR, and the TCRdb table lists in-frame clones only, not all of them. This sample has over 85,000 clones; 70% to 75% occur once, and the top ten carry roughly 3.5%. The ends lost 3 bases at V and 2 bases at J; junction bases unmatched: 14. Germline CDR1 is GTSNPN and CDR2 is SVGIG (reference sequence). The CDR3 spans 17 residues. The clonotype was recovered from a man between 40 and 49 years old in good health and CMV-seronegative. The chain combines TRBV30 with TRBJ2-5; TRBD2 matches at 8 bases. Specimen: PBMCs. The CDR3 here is CAWRDLEGGGSQETQYF. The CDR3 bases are TGTGCCTGGAGGGATCTTGAGGGCGGGGGGTCACAAGAGACCCAGTACTTC.